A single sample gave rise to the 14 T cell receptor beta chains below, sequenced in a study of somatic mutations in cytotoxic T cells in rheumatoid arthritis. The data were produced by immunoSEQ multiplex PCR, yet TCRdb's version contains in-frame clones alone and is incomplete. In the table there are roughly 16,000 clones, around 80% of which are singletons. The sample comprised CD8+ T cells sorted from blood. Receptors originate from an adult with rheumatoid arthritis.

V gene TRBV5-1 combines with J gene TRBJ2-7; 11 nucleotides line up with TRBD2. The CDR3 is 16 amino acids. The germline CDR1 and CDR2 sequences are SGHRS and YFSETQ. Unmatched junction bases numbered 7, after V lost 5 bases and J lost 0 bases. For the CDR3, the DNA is TGCGCCAGCAGTCCAGGGACTAGCGGCCGCTCCTACGAGCAGTACTTC. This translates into CASSPGTSGRSYEQYF.

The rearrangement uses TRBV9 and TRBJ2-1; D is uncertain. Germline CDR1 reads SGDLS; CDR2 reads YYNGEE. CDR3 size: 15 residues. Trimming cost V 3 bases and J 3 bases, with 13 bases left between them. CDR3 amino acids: CASSAPALGYNEQFF. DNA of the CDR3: TGTGCCAGCAGCGCCCCGGCTCTAGGCTACAATGAGCAGTTCTTC.

The CDR3 protein is CASSLVLAGGYSYEQYF. The CDR3, as DNA: TGTGCCAGCAGCTTAGTACTAGCGGGGGGATACTCCTACGAGCAGTACTTC. J is TRBJ2-7 and V is TRBV13; the match to TRBD2 covers 12 bases. V dropped 1 base and J dropped 0; count of bases not matched to a gene: 4. The CDR3 totals 17 residues. CDR1 and CDR2 from the germline V gene are PRHDT and FYEKMQ (reference sequence).

CDR3 sequence: CASSPWDGRNTEAFF. The CDR3 DNA is TGTGCCAGCAGTCCCTGGGACGGGAGGAACACTGAAGCTTTCTTT. V gene TRBV6-1 combines with J gene TRBJ1-1; the D gene is possibly TRBD1 (5 bases). Trimming removed 5 bases from V and 1 base from J, with 14 bases in between. The germline V gene has CDR1 MNHNS and CDR2 SASEGT. The CDR3 is 15 amino acids.

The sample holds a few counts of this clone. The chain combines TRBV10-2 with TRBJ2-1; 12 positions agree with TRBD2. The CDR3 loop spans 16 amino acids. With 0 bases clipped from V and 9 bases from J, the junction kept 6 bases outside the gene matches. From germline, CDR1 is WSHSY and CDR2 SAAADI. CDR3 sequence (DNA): TGCGCCAGCAGTGAGTCTTGGCTAGCGGGGGGGCGTGAGCAGTTCTTC. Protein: CASSESWLAGGREQFF.

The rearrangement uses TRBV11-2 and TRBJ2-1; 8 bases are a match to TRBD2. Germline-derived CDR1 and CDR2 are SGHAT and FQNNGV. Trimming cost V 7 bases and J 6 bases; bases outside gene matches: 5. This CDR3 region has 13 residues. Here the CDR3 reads CASISGDGNEQFF. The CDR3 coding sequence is TGTGCCAGCATTAGCGGGGACGGCAATGAGCAGTTCTTC.

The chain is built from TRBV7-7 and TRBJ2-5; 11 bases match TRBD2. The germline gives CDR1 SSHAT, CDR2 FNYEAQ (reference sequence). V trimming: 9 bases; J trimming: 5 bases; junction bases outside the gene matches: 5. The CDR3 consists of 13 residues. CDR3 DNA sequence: TGTGCCAGTAGCGGGGGGGCCGGGGAGACCCAGTACTTC. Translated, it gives CASSGGAGETQYF.

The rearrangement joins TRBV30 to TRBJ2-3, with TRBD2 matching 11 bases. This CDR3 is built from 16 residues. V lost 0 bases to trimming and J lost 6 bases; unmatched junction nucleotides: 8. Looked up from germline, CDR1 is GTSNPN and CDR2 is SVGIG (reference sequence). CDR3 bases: TGTGCCTGGAGTGTCGATAGCGGGGGGGCCTTGGATACGCAGTATTTT. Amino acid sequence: CAWSVDSGGALDTQYF.

The CDR3 DNA reads as TGTGCCAGCAGTCCGACGAACACCGGGGAGCTGTTTTTT. Its protein is CASSPTNTGELFF. The gene calls are TRBV7-9 and TRBJ2-2; D unclear. V lost 6 bases and J 0 bases, leaving 5 bases between the germline ends. CDR1 is SEHNR and CDR2 is FQNEAQ in the germline V gene (reference sequence). The CDR3 has 13 residues.

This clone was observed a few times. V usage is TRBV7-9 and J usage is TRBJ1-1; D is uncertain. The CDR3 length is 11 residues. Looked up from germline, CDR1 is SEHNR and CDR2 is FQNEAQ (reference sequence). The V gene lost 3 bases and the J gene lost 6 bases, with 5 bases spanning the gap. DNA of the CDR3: TGTGCCAGCAGCTTTTCCCCTGAAGCTTTCTTT. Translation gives CASSFSPEAFF.

CDR3 residues: CASSYAPGRNTGELFF. The DNA of the CDR3 is TGTGCCAGCAGTTACGCCCCAGGGAGAAACACCGGGGAGCTGTTTTTT. The chain employs TRBV6-5 and TRBJ2-2; D may match TRBD1 or TRBD2 (5 bases each). Trimming stripped 2 bases from V and 2 bases from J, with 12 bases between. CDR3 length equals 16 residues. The germline V gene has CDR1 MNHEY and CDR2 SVGAGI.

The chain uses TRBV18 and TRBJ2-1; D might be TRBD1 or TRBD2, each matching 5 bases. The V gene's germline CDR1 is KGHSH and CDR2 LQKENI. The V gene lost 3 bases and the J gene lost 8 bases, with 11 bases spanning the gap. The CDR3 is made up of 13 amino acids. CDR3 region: CASSPGRGDEQFF. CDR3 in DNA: TGTGCCAGCTCACCGGGCCGAGGGGATGAGCAGTTCTTC. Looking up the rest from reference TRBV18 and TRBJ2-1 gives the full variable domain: NAGVMQNPRHLVRRRGQEARLRCSPMKGHSHVYWYRQLPEEGLKFMVYLQKENIIDESGMPKERFSAEFPKEGPSILRIQQVVRGDSAAYFCASSPGRGDEQFFGPGTRLTVL.

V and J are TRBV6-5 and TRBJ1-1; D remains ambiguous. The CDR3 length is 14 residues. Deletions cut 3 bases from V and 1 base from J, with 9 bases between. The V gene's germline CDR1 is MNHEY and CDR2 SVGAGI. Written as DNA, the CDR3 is TGTGCCAGCAGTTATTCCCCCGGGAACACTGAAGCTTTCTTT. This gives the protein CASSYSPGNTEAFF.

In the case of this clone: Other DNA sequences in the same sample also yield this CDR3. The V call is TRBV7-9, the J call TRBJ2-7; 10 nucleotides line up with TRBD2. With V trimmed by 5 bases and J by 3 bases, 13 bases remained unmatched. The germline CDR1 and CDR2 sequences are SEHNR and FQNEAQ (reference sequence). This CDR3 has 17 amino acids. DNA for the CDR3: TGTGCCAGCAGCGTTGGAACTAGCGGGGCCCGAATCTACGAGCAGTACTTC. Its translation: CASSVGTSGARIYEQYF.